This TCR beta chain was retrieved from a study of Tregs in tolerant kidney transplant recipients. This clone is a singleton in its sample. The antigen is undetermined. The table came from immunoSEQ multiplex PCR; TCRdb's copy has only in-frame clones and leaves some out. The data contain some 100,000 clones, roughly nine tenths of them singletons. Overall study results and limits: Biological reproducibility was not directly addressed, but technical replication error appeared minimal.

V lost 10 bases and J 6 bases, leaving 16 bases between the germline ends. CDR3 size: 13 residues. The sample taken for sequencing was CD4+ T cells from blood. The chain employs TRBV23-1 and TRBJ1-5; possibly TRBD1 for D (5 bases). TRBV23-1 is classed as an ORF, of uncertain function. The TCR originated in a human donor in good health. The chain's CDR3 is CANDLGVGQPQHF. CDR3 nucleotides: TGCGCCAACGATTTAGGGGTGGGTCAGCCCCAGCATTTT.